This T cell receptor (beta chain) was profiled in a study of cytotoxic CD8 clonotypes in ibrutinib-treated CLL. The CDR3 covers 12 residues. The V end lost 5 bases, the J end lost 10 bases, and 14 bases lay between the germline ends. In germline, CDR1 is SEHNR, CDR2 FQNEAQ (reference sequence). Measured with immunoSEQ multiplex PCR; TCRdb has only the in-frame clones, and not every one. The table lists about 200,000 clones, 70% to 75% of them singletons. The rearrangement uses TRBV7-9 and TRBJ1-1; TRBD1 is a possible D gene (6 bases). Sequences were derived from PBMCs, sampled after 12 months of ibrutinib treatment. The TCR comes from a human donor with chronic lymphocytic leukemia. CDR3 residues: CASSIVSRGAFF. In DNA form, the CDR3 reads TGTGCCAGCAGCATTGTATCCAGGGGAGCTTTCTTT.